This T cell receptor (beta chain) was sequenced in a study of blood T cells in healthy people across ages. Study as a whole: Capture via template switching afforded approximately one barcoded beta molecule per two T cells.

Sample-barcoded 5' priming and a J-beta primer mix drove a second PCR of 7 to 11 cycles. One entry per CDR3 protein, called by TCRdb with MiXCR from the 5' RACE reads. Of more than 650,000 distinct CDR3 sequences listed, approximately 55% are singletons. Overall study findings and caveats: Investigators viewed diversity estimates from one million T cells as underestimates, the study reported.

A note on this clonotype: The target antigen is unknown.

The length of the CDR3 is 16 residues. The germline V gene has CDR1 LGHDT and CDR2 YNNKEL (reference sequence). V lost 4 bases and J lost 14; bases outside the gene matches: 16. The chain carries TRBV3-1 and TRBJ2-3, with TRBD2 matching 12 bases. The sequence derives from an elderly man in good health. The sequencing sample was made of blood. In DNA, the CDR3 is TGTGCCAGCAGCCCCTGGACTAGCGGGATGAGCAGATACGCGTATTTT. This encodes CASSPWTSGMSRYAYF.